The clone carrying this T cell receptor beta chain has at least ten counts. Its antigen remains unknown. This specimen belongs to a study of early T cells in non-severe SARS-CoV-2 infection. Study at large: Sequencing used unsorted whole-blood bulk RNA, so chains lack pairing. General observations from the study: Clonotype matching in VDJdb favored anti-spike CD8 responses and did not capture private and CD4 specificities.

The TCR library protocol was used to attach unique molecular identifiers. These identifiers were attached to individual cDNA molecules. TCRdb re-derived calls from the 5' RACE reads in MiXCR, one entry per CDR3 protein. The sample yields roughly 40,000 distinct CDR3 sequences, roughly 6% seen once. Trimming took 5 bases from V and 1 from J; bases not matched to a gene: 7. Germline values: CDR1 SEHNR, CDR2 FQNEAQ (reference sequence). The CDR3 length is 15 residues. What was sequenced was whole blood. The clonotype comes from an adult who was a healthcare worker with PCR-confirmed SARS-CoV-2 infection or an uninfected control (not recorded which). V usage is TRBV7-9 and J usage is TRBJ2-5, with 7 nucleotides matching TRBD2. CDR3 in amino acids: CASSELATPQETQYF. CDR3 DNA sequence: TGTGCCAGCAGCGAACTAGCGACCCCCCAAGAGACCCAGTACTTC.